This TCR beta chain was recovered during a study of identical twins. Germline V gene lookup returns CDR1 MNHEY and CDR2 SMNVEV (reference sequence). The length of the CDR3 is 14 residues. J was trimmed by 2 bases and V by 6 bases; bases with no gene match: 6. TCRdb called the 5' RACE reads again in MiXCR, with one record for every CDR3 protein. The profile shows around 370,000 distinct CDR3 sequences, around 9% of them singletons. In its sample, this clonotype ranks as medium-sized. This chain connects TRBV27 to TRBJ2-7; 8 positions match TRBD1. Sequencing input: naive T cells sorted from blood. The sequence was obtained from a woman between 45 and 60 years old in good health. CDR3: CASSSQGETYEQYF. The CDR3, as DNA: TGTGCCAGCAGCTCACAGGGGGAAACCTACGAGCAGTACTTC.